The clone carrying this T cell receptor beta chain was seen only once. CD45RO-negative CD8 cells positively selected for CCR7 made up the naive population, which excluded terminally differentiated effector memory CD45RA+ cells. The protocol was immunoSEQ multiplex PCR, while the TCRdb copy is restricted to in-frame clones and leaves out a portion. This sample has about 2.1 million clones, with around 95% found just once. The V and J ends lost 4 bases and 1 base, in that order; junction bases with no gene match: 7. This CDR3 has 16 amino acids. CDR1 is MNHNS and CDR2 is SASEGT in the germline V gene. The sample comes from a study of shared clonotypes between healthy human individuals.

Sequencing used naive CD8+ T cells from PBMCs. The rearrangement joins TRBV6-1 to TRBJ2-3, with 8 positions matching TRBD1. This clonotype was obtained from a man younger than 35 in good health. Some clones in this sample may be carry-over from other donors' samples. The CDR3 here is CASSGWTGLGTDTQYF. CDR3 DNA: TGTGCCAGCAGTGGCTGGACAGGGTTGGGCACAGATACGCAGTATTTT.